This TCR beta chain emerged from a study of blood T cells in healthy people across ages (dated by TCRdb to between 2014 and 2017). In terms of the full investigation: In model experiments, template switching captured about one uniquely barcoded TCR beta cDNA molecule for every two T cells. Using deep sequencing normalized with unique cDNA molecular identifiers, the study measured how TCR beta repertoire diversity changes with age. Donors were grouped into four age groups: young (average 16 years), middle-aged (approximately 41), aged (roughly 62) and long-lived (about 89). Donors of different ages were randomly distributed across sequencing lanes to avoid experimental bias. For two donors (one aged 18 to 29 and one aged 80 or older), the study analyzed two additional independent replicas of 1 million unique cDNA reads from the same blood draw.

Donors were a few dozen systemically healthy Caucasian individuals from Russia aged 6 to 90 years. Around 10 milliliters of peripheral blood were collected from each donor into EDTA-treated Vacutainer tubes. Ficoll-Paque density-gradient centrifugation was used to isolate PBMCs, with at least 7 million obtained per sample. Trizol reagent was used to extract total RNA from the PBMCs, yielding at least 6 micrograms per sample. Naive CD45RAhigh/CD27high T cell percentages were measured by flow cytometry on a PBMC aliquot from every donor. This clonotype was recorded a few times. The target of this receptor is not known. No much larger clone is present one base from it, and per-base qualities are unavailable. CDR1 and CDR2 were assigned from the germline V gene (reference sequence) as MNHEY and SMNVEV. The CDR3 runs 15 amino acids, cysteine and phenylalanine included. Only the CDR3 portion is preserved as DNA: 45 bases, with reading frame beginning at the first base. From V the trimming removes 5 bases and from J it removes 3 bases, while the gene matches leave 6 bases of the junction unaccounted for.

Library preparation used 5' RACE. The reads were generated on an Illumina HiSeq 2500. A second PCR of roughly 7 to 12 cycles was run with a J-beta primer mix and a sample-barcoded 5' primer. A template-switch 5' adaptor carrying 12 random nucleotides introduced a unique molecular identifier onto each TCR beta cDNA molecule. Each sample yielded at least 3 million CDR3-containing paired-end reads. All of the RNA was converted into first-strand cDNA using the Mint cDNA synthesis kit, with a TRBC-specific oligonucleotide serving as the primer. Following uracil-DNA glycosylase treatment, all cDNA underwent a first 18-cycle PCR with the universal primers M1SS and BC2_uni_R. As for the original processing: For normalization, 1 million high-quality reads were randomly selected from each sample, with every read carrying a distinct molecular identifier. Instead of being binned into consensus sequences, reads with shared molecular identifiers were discarded. CDR3 identification, clonotype clustering and error correction used MiTCR with a Q25 quality threshold and the strictest error-elimination algorithm. A nonparametric unseen species model using Euler transformation provided a lower-bound estimate of total TCR beta diversity. Starting from the raw public reads, TCRdb applied fastp trimming at Q25, assembled clones with MiXCR and retained in-frame beta chains. Each CDR3 protein gets just one entry, which takes the most common genes and DNA from the rows behind it. The V and J calls were not made by the authors but by TCRdb's processing. Recorded for this sample are around 1.5 million distinct CDR3 sequences; approximately 59% of them occurred a single time. The top ten constitute over 5.5% of the sample.

What the research found in general, with its limitations: The long-lived group showed more naive CD4+ T cells, fewer expanded clones and increased TCR diversity than the aged group, suggesting age selection. Conclusive comparison of naive and antigen-experienced compartments was prevented by the profiling of bulk unsorted PBMCs. There was a strong correlation between observed TCR beta diversity and the percentage of naive T cells measured by flow cytometry. The CMV infection status of donors was not known, potentially confounding age-related changes in expanded clonotypes. As age increased, observed TCR beta diversity per million T cells dropped in a roughly linear way, and a significant reduction was already evident by age about 40. Estimates of total diversity based on one million sequenced T cells were considered lower bounds and underestimates.

This receptor was identified in a man younger than 30 in good health. What was sequenced was blood. The chain links TRBV27 with TRBJ2-2, with 7 junctional bases fitting TRBD2. The sequenced DNA: TGTGCCAGCAGTCAAGCGGGGCCTGACACCGGGGAGCTGTTTTTT. The translation is CASSQAGPDTGELFF.